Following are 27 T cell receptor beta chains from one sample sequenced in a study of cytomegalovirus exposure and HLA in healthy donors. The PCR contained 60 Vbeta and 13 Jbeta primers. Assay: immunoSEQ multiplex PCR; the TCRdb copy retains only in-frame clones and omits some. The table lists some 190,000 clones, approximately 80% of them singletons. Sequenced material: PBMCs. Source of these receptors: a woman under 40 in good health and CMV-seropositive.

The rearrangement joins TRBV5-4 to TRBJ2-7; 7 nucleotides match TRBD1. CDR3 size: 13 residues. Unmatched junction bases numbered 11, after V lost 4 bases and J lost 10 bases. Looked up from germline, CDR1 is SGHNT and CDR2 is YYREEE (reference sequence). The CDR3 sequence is CASSAQTGLDQYF. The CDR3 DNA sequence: TGTGCCAGCAGCGCCCAGACAGGGTTAGATCAGTACTTC.

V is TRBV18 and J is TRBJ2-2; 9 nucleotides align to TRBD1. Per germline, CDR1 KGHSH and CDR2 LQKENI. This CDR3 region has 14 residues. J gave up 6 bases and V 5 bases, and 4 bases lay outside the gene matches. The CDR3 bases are TGTGCCAGCTCAACCGGGACAGGGTCCGGGGAGCTGTTTTTT. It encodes CASSTGTGSGELFF.

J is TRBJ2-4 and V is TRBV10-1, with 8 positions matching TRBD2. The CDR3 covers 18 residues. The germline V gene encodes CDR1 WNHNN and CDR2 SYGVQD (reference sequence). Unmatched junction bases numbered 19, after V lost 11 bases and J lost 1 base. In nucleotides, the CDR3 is TGCGCCGGTCTTGGGGCTCCCCCGAGACTAGCGGCCAAAAACATTCAGTACTTC. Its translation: CAGLGAPPRLAAKNIQYF.

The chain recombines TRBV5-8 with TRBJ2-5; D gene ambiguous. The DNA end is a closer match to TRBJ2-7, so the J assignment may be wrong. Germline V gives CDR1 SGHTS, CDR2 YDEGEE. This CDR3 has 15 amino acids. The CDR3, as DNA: TGTGCCAGCAGCTTGGGACTTATCAGCTCCTACGAGCAGTACTTC. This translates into CASSLGLISSYEQYF.

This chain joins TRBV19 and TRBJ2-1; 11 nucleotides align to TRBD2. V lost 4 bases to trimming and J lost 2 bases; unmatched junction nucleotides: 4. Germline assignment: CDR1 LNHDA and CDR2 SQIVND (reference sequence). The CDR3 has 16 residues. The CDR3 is CASSRLAGPTYNEQFF. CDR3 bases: TGTGCCAGTAGTAGACTAGCGGGGCCTACCTACAATGAGCAGTTCTTC. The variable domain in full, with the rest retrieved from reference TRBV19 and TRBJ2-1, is DGGITQSPKYLFRKEGQNVTLSCEQNLNHDAMYWYRQDPGQGLRLIYYSQIVNDFQKGDIAEGYSVSREKKESFPLTVTSAQKNPTAFYLCASSRLAGPTYNEQFFGPGTRLTVL.

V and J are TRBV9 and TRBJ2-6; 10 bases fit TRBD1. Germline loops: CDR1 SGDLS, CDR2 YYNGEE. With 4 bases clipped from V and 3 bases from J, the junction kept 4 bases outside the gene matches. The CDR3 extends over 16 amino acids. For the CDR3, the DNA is TGTGCCAGCAGCTCCGGACAGGGGGTTGGGGCCAACGTCCTGACTTTC. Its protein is CASSSGQGVGANVLTF.

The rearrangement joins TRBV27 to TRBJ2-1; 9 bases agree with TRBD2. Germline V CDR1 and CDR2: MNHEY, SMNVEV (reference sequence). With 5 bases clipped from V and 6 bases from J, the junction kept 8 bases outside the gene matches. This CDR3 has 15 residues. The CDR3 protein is CASSLSGRGFNEQFF. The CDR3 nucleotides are TGTGCCAGCAGTCTTAGCGGGAGAGGTTTCAATGAGCAGTTCTTC.

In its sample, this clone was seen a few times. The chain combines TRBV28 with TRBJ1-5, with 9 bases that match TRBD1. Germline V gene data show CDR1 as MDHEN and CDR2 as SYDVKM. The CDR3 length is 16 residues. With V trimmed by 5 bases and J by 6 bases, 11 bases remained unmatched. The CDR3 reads CASSPLRDRVLQPQHF. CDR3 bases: TGTGCCAGCAGTCCTCTCCGGGACAGGGTCCTTCAGCCCCAGCATTTT.

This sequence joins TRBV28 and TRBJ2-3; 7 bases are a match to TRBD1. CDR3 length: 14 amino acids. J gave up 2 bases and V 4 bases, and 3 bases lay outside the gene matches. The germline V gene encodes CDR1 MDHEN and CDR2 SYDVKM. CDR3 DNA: TGTGCCAGCAGTTCCGGGACAGCCACAGATACGCAGTATTTT. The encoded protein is CASSSGTATDTQYF.

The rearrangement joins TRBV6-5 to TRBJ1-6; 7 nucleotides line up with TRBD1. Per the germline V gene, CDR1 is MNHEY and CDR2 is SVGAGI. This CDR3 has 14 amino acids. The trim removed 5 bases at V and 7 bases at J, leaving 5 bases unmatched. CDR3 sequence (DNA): TGTGCCAGCAGTACAGGGGTGGGGAATTCACCCCTCCACTTT. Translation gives CASSTGVGNSPLHF.

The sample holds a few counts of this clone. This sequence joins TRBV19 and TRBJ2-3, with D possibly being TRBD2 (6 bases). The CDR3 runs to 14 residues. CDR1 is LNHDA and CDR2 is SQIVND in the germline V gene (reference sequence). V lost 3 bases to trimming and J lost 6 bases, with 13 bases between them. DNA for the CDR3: TGTGCCAGTAGTATGCGGGACCTCAGGGATACGCAGTATTTT. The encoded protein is CASSMRDLRDTQYF.

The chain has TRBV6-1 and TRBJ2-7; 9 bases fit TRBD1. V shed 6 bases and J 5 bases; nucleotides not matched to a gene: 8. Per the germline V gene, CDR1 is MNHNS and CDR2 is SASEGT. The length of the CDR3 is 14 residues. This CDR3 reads CASRGGTGTNEQYF. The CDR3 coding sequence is TGTGCCAGCAGGGGCGGGACAGGGACAAACGAGCAGTACTTC.

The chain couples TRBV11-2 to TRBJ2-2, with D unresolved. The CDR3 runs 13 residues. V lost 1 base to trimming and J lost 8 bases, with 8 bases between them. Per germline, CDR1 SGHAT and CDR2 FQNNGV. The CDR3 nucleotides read TGTGCCAGCAGCTTAGTAAGCGCGGGGGAGCTGTTTTTT. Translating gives CASSLVSAGELFF.

The DNA for the CDR3 is TGTGCCAGCAGCTTGACGGCGGCCTACGAGCAGTACTTC. Translated: CASSLTAAYEQYF. The chain combines TRBV13 with TRBJ2-5; D call uncertain. The J call could be wrong; TRBJ2-7 is a better fit for the DNA end. Per germline, CDR1 PRHDT and CDR2 FYEKMQ (reference sequence). There are 13 residues in the CDR3.

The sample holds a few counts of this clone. As DNA, the CDR3 is TGCGCCAGCAGCCAAGAAAGGGGATCTGGGGCCAACGTCCTGACTTTC. It is translated as CASSQERGSGANVLTF. V and J are TRBV4-3 and TRBJ2-6; D may be TRBD1 (5 bases). The germline V gene has CDR1 LGHNA and CDR2 YSLEER. V gave up 0 bases and J gave up 1 base, with 7 bases separating them. This CDR3 comprises 16 residues.

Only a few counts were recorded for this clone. In DNA form, the CDR3 reads TGTGCCAGCAGCCCAGCAGGGGTCAATCAGCCCCAGCATTTT. It encodes CASSPAGVNQPQHF. J is TRBJ1-5 and V is TRBV7-2; D possibly corresponds to TRBD1 (6 bases). Germline V gene sequence: CDR1 SGHTA, CDR2 FQGNSA. Deletions cut 5 bases from V and 3 bases from J, with 11 bases between. This CDR3 region has 14 residues.

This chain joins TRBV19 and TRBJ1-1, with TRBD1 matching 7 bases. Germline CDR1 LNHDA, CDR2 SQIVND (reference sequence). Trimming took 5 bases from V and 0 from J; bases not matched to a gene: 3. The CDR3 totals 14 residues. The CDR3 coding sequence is TGTGCCAGTAGTTCGGACAGGCTGAACACTGAAGCTTTCTTT. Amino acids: CASSSDRLNTEAFF.

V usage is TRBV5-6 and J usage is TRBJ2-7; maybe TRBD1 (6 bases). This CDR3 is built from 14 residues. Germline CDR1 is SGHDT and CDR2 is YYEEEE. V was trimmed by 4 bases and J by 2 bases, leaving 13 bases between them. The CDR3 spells CASSVGQITYEQYF. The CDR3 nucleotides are TGTGCCAGCAGCGTGGGACAAATCACCTACGAGCAGTACTTC.

The CDR3 coding sequence is TGTGCCAGCAGTGAAAGAGGACCGCCTAGCGGGGGGGCCTACGAGCAGTACTTC. It codes for CASSERGPPSGGAYEQYF. J is TRBJ2-7 and V is TRBV2; 12 bases are a match to TRBD2. Germline trimming cut 2 bases from V and 2 bases from J; bases unmatched to any gene: 10. CDR1 is SNHLY and CDR2 is FYNNEI in the germline V gene. The CDR3 sequence is 18 residues long.

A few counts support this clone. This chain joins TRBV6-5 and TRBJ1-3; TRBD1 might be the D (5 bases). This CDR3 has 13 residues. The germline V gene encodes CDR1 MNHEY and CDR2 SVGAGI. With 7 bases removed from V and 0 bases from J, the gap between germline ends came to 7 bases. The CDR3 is CASKRGSGNTIYF. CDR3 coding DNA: TGTGCCAGCAAAAGGGGCTCTGGAAACACCATATATTTT.

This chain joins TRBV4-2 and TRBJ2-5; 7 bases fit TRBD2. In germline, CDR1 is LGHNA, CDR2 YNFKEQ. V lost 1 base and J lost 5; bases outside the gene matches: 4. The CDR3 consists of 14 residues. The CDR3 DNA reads TGTGCCAGCAGCCAAGCCGGGACTAAGGAGACCCAGTACTTC. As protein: CASSQAGTKETQYF.

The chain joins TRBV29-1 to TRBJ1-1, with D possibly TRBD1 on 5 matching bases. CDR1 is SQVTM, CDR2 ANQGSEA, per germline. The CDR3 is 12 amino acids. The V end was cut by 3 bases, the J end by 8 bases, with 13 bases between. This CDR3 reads CSVDPSRGEAFF. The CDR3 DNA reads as TGCAGCGTTGACCCGTCACGGGGGGAAGCTTTCTTT. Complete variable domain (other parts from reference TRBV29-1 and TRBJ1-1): SAVISQKPSRDICQRGTSLTIQCQVDSQVTMMFWYRQQPGQSLTLIATANQGSEATYESGFVIDKFPISRPNLTFSTLTVSNMSPEDSSIYLCSVDPSRGEAFFGQGTRLTVV.

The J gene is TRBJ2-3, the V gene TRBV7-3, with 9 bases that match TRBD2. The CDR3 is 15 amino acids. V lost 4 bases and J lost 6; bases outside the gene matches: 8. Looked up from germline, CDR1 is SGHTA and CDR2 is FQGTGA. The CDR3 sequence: CASSSSGESADTQYF. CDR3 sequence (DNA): TGTGCCAGCAGCTCTAGCGGGGAGAGTGCGGATACGCAGTATTTT.

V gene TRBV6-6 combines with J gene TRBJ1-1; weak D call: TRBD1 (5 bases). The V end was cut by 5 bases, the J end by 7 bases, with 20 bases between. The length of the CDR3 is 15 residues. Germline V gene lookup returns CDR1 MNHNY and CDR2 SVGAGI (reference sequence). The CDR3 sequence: CASSDRGGSLNEAFF. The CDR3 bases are TGTGCCAGCAGTGACCGGGGGGGGTCCCTAAATGAAGCTTTCTTT.

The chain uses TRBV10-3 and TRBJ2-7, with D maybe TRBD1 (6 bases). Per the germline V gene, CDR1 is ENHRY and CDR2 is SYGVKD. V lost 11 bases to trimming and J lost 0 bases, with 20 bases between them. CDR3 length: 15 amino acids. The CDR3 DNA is TGTGCCGCCACGCCAGGGGAAACAAGCTCCTACGAGCAGTACTTC. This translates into CAATPGETSSYEQYF.

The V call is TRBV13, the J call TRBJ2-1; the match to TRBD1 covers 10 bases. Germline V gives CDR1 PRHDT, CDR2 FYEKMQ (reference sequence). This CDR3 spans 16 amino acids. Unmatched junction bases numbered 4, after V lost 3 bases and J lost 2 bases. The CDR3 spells CASSFGGTGAYNEQFF. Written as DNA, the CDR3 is TGTGCCAGCAGCTTTGGCGGGACAGGGGCCTACAATGAGCAGTTCTTC. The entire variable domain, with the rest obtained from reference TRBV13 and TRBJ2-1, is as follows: AAGVIQSPRHLIKEKRETATLKCYPIPRHDTVYWYQQGPGQDPQFLISFYEKMQSDKGSIPDRFSAQQFSDYHSELNMSSLELGDSALYFCASSFGGTGAYNEQFFGPGTRLTVL.

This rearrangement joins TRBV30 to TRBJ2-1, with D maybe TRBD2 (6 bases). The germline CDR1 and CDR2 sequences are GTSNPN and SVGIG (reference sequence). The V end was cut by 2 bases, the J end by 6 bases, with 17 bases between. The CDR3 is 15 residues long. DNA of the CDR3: TGTGCCTGGAGTCCTGGGGGGACTGCCGCCAATGAGCAGTTCTTC. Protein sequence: CAWSPGGTAANEQFF.